The sequence of this TCR beta chain was determined in a study of blood T cell repertoires in COVID-19. Study details: Both acute and convalescent COVID-19 samples were obtained from the United States, Italy and Spain.

V was cut by 7 bases and J by 3 bases, with 7 bases left in between. The CDR3 contains 12 residues. Germline V lookup: CDR1 MDHEN, CDR2 SYDVKM. Clones were sequenced by immunoSEQ multiplex PCR, and TCRdb holds only the in-frame ones, with some missing. The sample lists 400,000 to 450,000 clones, about nine tenths seen once, with under 0.7% in the top ten. This chain uses TRBV28 with TRBJ2-1, with TRBD2 as a possible D gene (6 bases). This receptor was obtained from a man younger than 35 who had recovered from COVID-19. The sample was PBMCs or T cells enriched from blood (not recorded which). The chain's CDR3 is CASTSDYNEQFF. CDR3 sequence (DNA): TGTGCCAGCACTAGCGACTACAATGAGCAGTTCTTC.